This T cell receptor (beta chain) is drawn from a study of human T cells and chemical hapten exposure. TCRdb analysed the RACE reads with MiXCR anew, one entry per CDR3 protein. The sample contains about 93,000 distinct CDR3 sequences, 8.5% to 9% of which appear only once. The time point here: pre-sensitization, week 0. Sample treatment: therapeutic diphenylcyclopropenone sensitization with weekly scalp DPC. V lost 6 bases and J lost 7; bases outside the gene matches: 7. CDR1 is DFQATT, CDR2 SNEGSKA, per germline (reference sequence). This CDR3 is 12 amino acids long. This clonotype showed up just a few times.

Source: whole blood, taken in connection with sensitization to the hapten diphenylcyclopropenone (DPC). The J gene is TRBJ2-3, the V gene TRBV20-1; 7 nucleotides agree with TRBD1. The receptor comes from a man aged 40-55 years with alopecia areata. Some clones in this sample may be carry-over from other donors' samples. CDR3 residues: CSALTTGNTQYF. DNA of the CDR3: TGCAGTGCCTTAACGACAGGGAATACGCAGTATTTT.